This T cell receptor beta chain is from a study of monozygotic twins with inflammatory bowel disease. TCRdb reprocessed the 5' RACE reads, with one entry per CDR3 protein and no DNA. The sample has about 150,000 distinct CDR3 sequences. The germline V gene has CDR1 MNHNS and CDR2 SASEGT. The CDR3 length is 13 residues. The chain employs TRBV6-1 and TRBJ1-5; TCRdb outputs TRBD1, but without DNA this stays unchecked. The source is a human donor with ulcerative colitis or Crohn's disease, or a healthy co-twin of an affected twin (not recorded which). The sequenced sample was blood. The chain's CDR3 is CASQTGRNQPQHF.